This T cell receptor (beta chain) emerged from a study of cytomegalovirus exposure and HLA in healthy donors. Per germline, CDR1 MNHNS and CDR2 SASEGT. The germline V and J ends were trimmed by 4 bases and 7 bases, with 19 bases remaining between them. This CDR3 contains 16 residues. The PCR used 60 Vbeta and 13 Jbeta primers. Assay: immunoSEQ multiplex PCR; the TCRdb copy retains only in-frame clones and omits some. Among under 200,000 clones listed, roughly 65% were seen once. This clone has just a few counts. Its matching antigen is unknown. Study results and caveats: TCR beta V segments were, for the most part, productive about 87% or about 30% of the time in an earlier analysis. Sequencing likely caused a cluster of highly shared sequence variants.

The TCR sequence derives from a woman in her late teens or twenties in good health and CMV-seropositive. The genes are TRBV6-1 and TRBJ1-4, with D unclear. The sample comprised PBMCs. This CDR3 is CASSVVQEDYTEKLFF. CDR3 bases: TGTGCCAGCAGTGTAGTTCAGGAAGATTATACTGAAAAACTGTTTTTT.